This TCR beta chain was observed in a study of beta chain features in type 1 diabetes. Expressed TCRB transcripts got sequenced, as all isolated RNA was reverse transcribed. Produced via immunoSEQ multiplex PCR; TCRdb's table is partial and in-frame only. The sample carries under 300,000 clones, around 24% recorded once. Study-wide findings and caveats: Type 1 diabetes patients had TCRB CDR3s that were shorter (moderately but significantly so) in all four CD4+ subsets. A PCR bias possibly favoring shorter templates would apply equally to patients and controls.

This clone appeared a few times. The target antigen is unknown. The clonotype comes from a young woman with type 1 diabetes. Sequenced material: naive CD4+ T cells from blood.

For the CDR3, the DNA is TGTGCCAGTAGTATACTAGTGGGTCGGCAAGAGACCCAGTACTTC. It encodes CASSILVGRQETQYF. V is TRBV19 and J is TRBJ2-5; D call uncertain. V was cut by 2 bases and J by 2 bases, with 12 bases left in between. Per germline, CDR1 LNHDA and CDR2 SQIVND (reference sequence). CDR3 length equals 15 residues.